This T cell receptor beta chain derives from a study of T cells in Graves' hyperthyroidism and ophthalmopathy. The TCR beta CDR3 regions underwent amplification using RNA transcripts as the source. First-round RT-PCR targeting the TCR CDR3 was performed with the HTBI primer set. TCRdb re-called the multiplex PCR reads with MiXCR, one entry per CDR3 protein. The sample contains around 240,000 distinct CDR3 sequences, about 14% of which appear only once. Germline CDR1 reads MNHNS; CDR2 reads SASEGT. J gave up 9 bases and V 5 bases, and 10 bases lay outside the gene matches. The length of the CDR3 is 14 residues.

This sequence was found in a woman in her 40s with Graves' hyperthyroidism that later progressed to Graves' ophthalmopathy. Input material: blood. This chain links TRBV6-1 with TRBJ2-5; 9 bases fit TRBD1. The CDR3 protein is CASSSGTGIFPQYF. CDR3 sequence (DNA): TGTGCCAGCAGTTCCGGGACAGGGATATTTCCCCAGTACTTC.